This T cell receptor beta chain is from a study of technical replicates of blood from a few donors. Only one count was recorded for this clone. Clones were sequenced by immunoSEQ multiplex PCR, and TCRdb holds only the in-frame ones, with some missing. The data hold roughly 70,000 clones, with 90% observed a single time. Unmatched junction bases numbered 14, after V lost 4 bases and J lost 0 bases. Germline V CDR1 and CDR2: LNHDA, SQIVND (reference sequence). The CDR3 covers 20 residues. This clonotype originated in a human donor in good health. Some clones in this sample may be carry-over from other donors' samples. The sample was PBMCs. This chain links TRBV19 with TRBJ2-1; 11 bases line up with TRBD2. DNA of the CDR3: TGTGCCAGTAGTAAAGGAGTAGCGGGAGGGTTCTCCCCCTCCTACAATGAGCAGTTCTTC. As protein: CASSKGVAGGFSPSYNEQFF.